This T cell receptor beta chain appears in the sequencing data of a study of T cells after yellow fever vaccination. This CDR3 comprises 13 residues. The V and J ends lost 5 bases and 1 base respectively, with 8 bases between them. Germline V gives CDR1 MNHEY, CDR2 SVGEGT. Template switching by 5'RACE produced TCR cDNA, adding a universal primer site and UMIs. TCRdb re-analysed the 5' RACE reads in MiXCR, keeping a single row per CDR3 protein. The sample has about 32,000 distinct CDR3 sequences, more than 6.5% seen once; the top ten hold under 25%. This clonotype was seen many times. The V gene is TRBV6-2 or TRBV6-3, the J gene TRBJ2-5, with D tentatively TRBD1 or TRBD2 (5 bases each). The material was PBMCs, either bulk or a sorted T-cell subset (CD4+, CD8+, memory, or dextramer-sorted; not recorded which), obtained on the day of the first yellow fever vaccination. This clonotype was sampled from a man aged 18 to 29 who received the YFV17D yellow fever vaccine. CDR3 region: CASSDGAQETQYF. CDR3 nucleotides: TGTGCCAGCAGTGACGGGGCCCAAGAGACCCAGTACTTC.